The sequence of this T cell receptor (beta chain) was determined in a study of T cell repertoires in cytomegalovirus infection. As to this clonotype: Its antigen is undetermined.

V was clipped by 6 bases and J by 6 bases; unmatched bases: 12. The CDR3 runs 16 residues. Germline CDR1 reads MNHEY; CDR2 reads SVGEGT. TCRdb reprocessed the reads with MiXCR, giving one entry per CDR3 protein. Of some 160,000 distinct CDR3 sequences in the sample, roughly a sixth were seen once. Study results and caveats: Cumulative frequency (of public TCR beta family members) identified carriers of CMV plus the relevant HLA.

The sample consisted of CD8+ T cells from PBMCs. The TCR comes from a human donor in good health (CMV status not recorded). Some clones in this sample may be carry-over from other donors' samples. V usage is TRBV6-2 or TRBV6-3 and J usage is TRBJ2-3; 10 nucleotides align to TRBD2. The CDR3 protein is CASRLLSGGPSDTQYF. Written as DNA, the CDR3 is TGTGCCAGCAGGCTACTTAGCGGGGGGCCATCTGATACGCAGTATTTT.